These T cell receptor beta chains were read from a single sample in a study of identical twins. TCRdb analysed the 5' RACE reads with MiXCR anew, one entry per CDR3 protein. The table shows 1.5 million to 2 million distinct CDR3 sequences, with 25% to 35% occurring only once. The sequencing input was cord blood. The receptors here all came from a newborn girl in good health. The conserved cysteine and the conserved F or W are not part of the CDR3 here.

v_call	j_call	cdr3_aa
TRBV6-5	TRBJ2-1	ASSYMGGEF
TRBV12-3/TRBV12-4	TRBJ1-5	ASSDGDNQPQH
TRBV4-2	TRBJ2-7	ASSSTSSSYEQY
TRBV25-1	TRBJ2-2	ASSEFWSALGGELF
TRBV7-2	TRBJ2-1	ASSLGTDNEQF
TRBV4-1	TRBJ1-1	ASSQVGTGVEAF
TRBV7-6	TRBJ1-6	ASSFPTGSGNSPLH
TRBV6-1	TRBJ2-7	ASSGGVLYEQY
TRBV20-1	TRBJ2-7	SARSVGTYEQY
TRBV7-9	TRBJ1-2	ASSLGVGGGAGYT
TRBV2	TRBJ2-5	ATAGRGYNEQY
TRBV6-1	TRBJ2-1	ASVLQGTSYNEQF
TRBV5-5	TRBJ2-7	ASSSIQVAYEQY
TRBV12-3/TRBV12-4	TRBJ1-2	ASSLANTGASGYT
TRBV27	TRBJ2-7	ASNTPEQY
TRBV6-1	TRBJ1-6	ASSKTSNTSPLH
TRBV27	TRBJ2-4	ASSLMGASALNIQY
TRBV29-1	-	SVGGGDIQY
TRBV28	TRBJ1-6	ASRVVVGNSPLH
TRBV21-1	TRBJ2-1	ASSKVHSGTSCFNEQF
TRBV20-1	TRBJ1-2	STPRQGNGYT
TRBV6-5	TRBJ2-7	ASASVSYEQY
TRBV7-8	TRBJ1-1	ASSLRLGPVNTEAF
TRBV15	TRBJ1-5	ATSSGVSNQPQH
TRBV29-1	TRBJ2-3	SVHTGQLRTDTQY
TRBV20-1	TRBJ2-7	SALWGRGQY
TRBV2	TRBJ2-3	ATAGETGSTDTQY
TRBV6-5	TRBJ2-1	ASSSSGTGEGNEQF
TRBV29-1	-	SVSASSHEQY
TRBV20-1	TRBJ1-2	SARDHGGAPGYGYT
TRBV20-1	TRBJ2-7	SAQEWEYEQY
TRBV6-5	TRBJ1-4	ASSYSLRASQYEKLF
TRBV20-1	TRBJ2-7	SARGRRYWLQGRAIEQY
TRBV10-3	TRBJ2-7	AIRGGQYEQY
TRBV9	TRBJ2-5	ASSVGGITKETQY
TRBV6-6	TRBJ2-1	ASSAGTSGSGNEQF
TRBV29-1	TRBJ2-3	SVRTADTQY
TRBV20-1	TRBJ2-7	SAISASGATYSYEQY
TRBV18	TRBJ2-7	ASSPTGTGVLYEQY
TRBV28	TRBJ2-3	ASSTLEREGTDTQY
TRBV7-8	TRBJ2-1	ASSLRRHVYNEQF
TRBV2	TRBJ2-7	ASIGQPAYEQY
TRBV4-1	TRBJ1-4	ASSQDRGTYNEKLF
TRBV4-1	TRBJ2-5	ASSQRTGRGNVQY
TRBV6-5	TRBJ2-3	ASSYRFGDRRTDTQY
TRBV28	TRBJ2-3	ASMIPGDGQY
TRBV5-1	TRBJ2-3	ASSGLVWDTQY
TRBV5-1	TRBJ1-5	ASSLGAGGQPQH
TRBV5-1	TRBJ1-1	ASSRSPGPPRNTEAF
TRBV20-1	TRBJ2-5	SASGTSGIQETQY